The following is a T cell receptor (beta chain) sequence with its context. Its antigen is undetermined. The CDR3 is 14 residues long. Deletions cut 5 bases from V and 1 base from J, with 11 bases between. The germline gives CDR1 SNHLY, CDR2 FYNNEI. Specified time point: cycle 4 day 1 (C4D1), after around six weeks of nivolumab. Patients all relapsed after autologous stem cell transplantation, and there was variation in brentuximab vedotin exposure. The data were obtained in a study of PD-1 blockade in classical Hodgkin lymphoma. Findings and limits, study-wide: When nivolumab was started under 1 year after ASCT, patients were excluded. At baseline, newly diagnosed patients reportedly showed less TCR diversity than healthy donors. The CD4+ diversity rise by C4D1 was clearest in complete responders. Prior to therapy, complete responders displayed diversity much like that of newly diagnosed patients.

Produced via immunoSEQ multiplex PCR; TCRdb's table is partial and in-frame only. The sample yields over 15,000 clones, over 75% seen once. The V call is TRBV2, the J call TRBJ1-1; tentatively, D is TRBD1 (6 bases). The sequencing used peripheral blood mononuclear cells (PBMCs), collected before the fourth cycle of nivolumab. This clonotype originated in a human donor with classical Hodgkin lymphoma. Written as DNA, the CDR3 is TGTGCCAGCAGTTCCGGGACACCGAACACTGAAGCTTTCTTT. Translated, it gives CASSSGTPNTEAFF.